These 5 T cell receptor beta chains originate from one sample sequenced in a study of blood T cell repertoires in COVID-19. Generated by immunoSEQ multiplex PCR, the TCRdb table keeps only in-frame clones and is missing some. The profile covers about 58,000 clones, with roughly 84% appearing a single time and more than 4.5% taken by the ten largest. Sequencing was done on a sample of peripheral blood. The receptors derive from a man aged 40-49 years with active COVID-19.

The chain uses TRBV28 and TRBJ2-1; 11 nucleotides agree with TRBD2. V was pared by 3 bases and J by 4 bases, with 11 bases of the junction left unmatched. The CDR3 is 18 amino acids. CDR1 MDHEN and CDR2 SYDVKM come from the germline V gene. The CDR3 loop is CASSFLQHSGGVYNEQFF. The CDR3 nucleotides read TGTGCCAGCAGTTTTCTTCAGCATAGCGGGGGGGTATACAATGAGCAGTTCTTC.

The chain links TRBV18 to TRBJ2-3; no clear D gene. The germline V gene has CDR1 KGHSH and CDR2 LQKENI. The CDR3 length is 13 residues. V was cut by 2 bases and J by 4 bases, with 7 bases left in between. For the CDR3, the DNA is TGTGCCAGCTCACCAGAGAGGTCAGATACGCAGTATTTT. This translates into CASSPERSDTQYF. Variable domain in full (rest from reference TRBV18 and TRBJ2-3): NAGVMQNPRHLVRRRGQEARLRCSPMKGHSHVYWYRQLPEEGLKFMVYLQKENIIDESGMPKERFSAEFPKEGPSILRIQQVVRGDSAAYFCASSPERSDTQYFGPGTRLTVL.

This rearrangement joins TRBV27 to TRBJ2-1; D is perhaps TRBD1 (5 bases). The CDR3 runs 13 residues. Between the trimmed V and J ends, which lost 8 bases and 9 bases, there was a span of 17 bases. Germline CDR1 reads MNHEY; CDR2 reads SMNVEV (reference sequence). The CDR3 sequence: CASSAGLHGEQFF. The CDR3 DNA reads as TGTGCCAGCTCAGCAGGGCTGCACGGTGAGCAGTTCTTC.

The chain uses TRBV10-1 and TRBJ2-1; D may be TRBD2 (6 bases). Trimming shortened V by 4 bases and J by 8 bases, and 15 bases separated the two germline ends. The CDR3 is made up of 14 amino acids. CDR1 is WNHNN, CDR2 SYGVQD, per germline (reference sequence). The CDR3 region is CASSGPGEGDEQFF. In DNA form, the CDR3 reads TGCGCCAGCAGTGGGCCGGGAGAGGGTGATGAGCAGTTCTTC.

DNA of the CDR3: TGTGCCAGCAGTCCCCCCAGGGGGAAGAATTCACCCCTCCACTTT. It specifies CASSPPRGKNSPLHF. V is TRBV28 and J is TRBJ1-6, with 7 bases matching TRBD1. Unmatched junction bases numbered 8, after V lost 5 bases and J lost 7 bases. Germline V gene lookup returns CDR1 MDHEN and CDR2 SYDVKM. The CDR3 sequence is 15 residues long.